A selection of T cell receptor beta chains follows, all from one sample in a study of blood T cell repertoires in COVID-19. TCRdb's copy holds only in-frame clones and misses some; the assay was immunoSEQ multiplex PCR. Of about 280,000 clones listed, roughly 86% are singletons. Material for sequencing was peripheral blood. These receptors were taken from a woman aged 25 to 39 with COVID-19, enrolled during active disease. CDR3s include the opening cysteine and the closing phenylalanine or tryptophan. Each record gives: V gene, J gene, clone size, D gene, CDR3 DNA, CDR3 protein. A D gene is named only where the DNA matches it firmly. Some rows mark clone size as missing; the rest say once, few, many or name a class of expanded clone.

TRBV6-1	TRBJ2-7	NA	TRBD2	TGTGCCAGCAGTGAAACTAGCGGGGGATACGAGCAGTACTTC	CASSETSGGYEQYF
TRBV19	TRBJ2-7	NA	NA	TGTGCCAGTAGTATAGTCTCCGGCTACGAGCAGTACTTC	CASSIVSGYEQYF
TRBV6-6	TRBJ1-4	NA	TRBD1	TGTGCCAGCAATGGACAGGGCCCTGAAAAACTGTTTTTT	CASNGQGPEKLFF
TRBV4-1	TRBJ1-1	NA	TRBD1	TGCGCCAGCAGCTACGACAGGGGGGGGAACACTGAAGCTTTCTTT	CASSYDRGGNTEAFF
TRBV5-5	TRBJ2-7	NA	NA	TGTGCCAGCAGCTTAAGGCGGGACCTATACGGGCAGTACTTC	CASSLRRDLYGQYF
TRBV5-4	TRBJ2-1	NA	TRBD2	TGTGCCAGCTCCGGGGCGGGAGCTGTTGAGCAGTTCTTC	CASSGAGAVEQFF
TRBV7-3	TRBJ2-2	NA	TRBD2	TGTGCCAGCAGCTCAGGACTAGCGGGAGCCGGGGAGCTGTTTTTT	CASSSGLAGAGELFF
TRBV29-1	TRBJ2-3	NA	TRBD1	TGCAGCGTACCCACCCCCGGGACAGGGTCCCCAGATACGCAGTATTTT	CSVPTPGTGSPDTQYF
TRBV5-4	TRBJ2-2	NA	TRBD1	TGTGCCAGCAGCCCACAGGGGGTGCTCGCCGGGGAGCTGTTTTTT	CASSPQGVLAGELFF
TRBV24-1	TRBJ2-5	NA	TRBD2	TGTGCCACCAGTGAGGGATCTAGCGGGAGGGCCTTAGGGGAGACCCAGTACTTC	CATSEGSSGRALGETQYF
TRBV7-2	TRBJ2-7	once	TRBD2	TGTGCCAGCAGCTCCCTAGCGGGAGCCTCCTACGAGCAGTACTTC	CASSSLAGASYEQYF
TRBV20-1	TRBJ1-3	NA	NA	TGCAGTGCTAGTACTCCTCACCCGATCATCTCTGGAAACACCATATATTTT	CSASTPHPIISGNTIYF
TRBV2	TRBJ2-3	NA	NA	TGTGCCAGCAGTTTATACACAGATACGCAGTATTTT	CASSLYTDTQYF
TRBV24-1	TRBJ1-4	NA	NA	TGTGCCACCAGTGCCACAGCCCCTGAAAAACTGTTTTTT	CATSATAPEKLFF
TRBV4-3	TRBJ2-7	NA	NA	TGCGCCAGCAGCCAAGAGTTCGATAGCGGATCCTACGAGCAGTACTTC	CASSQEFDSGSYEQYF
TRBV2	TRBJ2-7	NA	TRBD1	TGTGCCAGCAGGGACGGACAGGGGCGAATCTACGAGCAGTACTTC	CASRDGQGRIYEQYF
TRBV28	TRBJ1-2	NA	TRBD1	TGTGCCAGCAGACAAGATGACAGGGTCTATGGCTACACCTTC	CASRQDDRVYGYTF
TRBV5-7	TRBJ2-3	NA	NA	TGTGCCAGCAGCTATCCTAGGGGGGGGGCTCTGGCGAGCACAGATACGCAGTATTTT	CASSYPRGGALASTDTQYF
TRBV2	TRBJ2-5	few	TRBD2	TGTGCCAGCAGGGGACTGGCTAGCGGGAGTGTGGAGACCCAGTACTTC	CASRGLASGSVETQYF
TRBV7-3	TRBJ2-5	NA	TRBD2	TGTGCCAGCAGTCCGTGGAGCGGGAGTCTCGGGGAGACCCAGTACTTC	CASSPWSGSLGETQYF